The next 16 T cell receptor beta chains were all read from a single sample in a study of blood T cells in healthy people across ages (dated by TCRdb to between 2014 and 2017). Libraries were built with 5' RACE. For sequencing, an Illumina HiSeq 2500 was employed. A second PCR of roughly 6 to 12 cycles was performed with a sample-barcoded 5' primer and a J-beta primer mix. TCRdb trimmed the raw reads at Q25, called clones with MiXCR and kept productive beta chains. Each record represents a unique CDR3 protein, reported with the most common genes and DNA among its rows. The sample records more than 600,000 distinct CDR3 sequences, 20% to 30% of which are singletons. The top ten constitute more than 7.5% of the sample. These data were also reused for a study on T cells of mothers and their children.

The sequencing sample was made of blood. The receptors were sampled from a boy aged 5-17 years in good health.

The chain employs TRBV4-2 and TRBJ1-4; D gene unclear. The CDR3 contains 16 residues. The ends were cut back, 0 bases at V and 0 bases at J, with 8 bases in the middle. In germline, CDR1 is LGHNA, CDR2 YNFKEQ. CDR3: CASSQDEQTTNEKLFF. The CDR3 DNA sequence: TGTGCCAGCAGCCAAGATGAACAGACAACTAATGAAAAACTGTTTTTT.

This clonotype was seen more than once but under ten times. The V call is TRBV10-3, the J call TRBJ1-2, with 9 nucleotides matching TRBD1. Trimming took 8 bases from V and 3 from J; bases not matched to a gene: 10. Germline loops: CDR1 ENHRY, CDR2 SYGVKD. This CDR3 has 15 amino acids. Here the CDR3 reads CAILGGDREDYGYTF. In DNA, the CDR3 is TGTGCCATCTTGGGGGGGGACAGGGAAGACTATGGCTACACCTTC.

In its sample, this clonotype was seen a few times. The chain recombines TRBV29-1 with TRBJ2-5; possibly TRBD1 for D (5 bases). The DNA end lines up better with TRBJ2-1; the J call may be wrong. CDR1 SQVTM and CDR2 ANQGSEA come from the germline V gene. CDR3 length: 13 amino acids. CDR3: CSVEGQGYNEQFF. The CDR3 nucleotides read TGCAGCGTTGAAGGGCAGGGCTACAATGAGCAGTTCTTC.

This CDR3 is CASSVDWGNTEAFF. DNA of the CDR3: TGTGCCAGCAGTGTTGACTGGGGGAACACTGAAGCTTTCTTT. The chain joins TRBV2 to TRBJ1-1; D gene uncertain. This CDR3 has 14 amino acids. The V and J ends lost 4 bases and 1 base respectively, with 10 bases between them. Germline CDR1 and CDR2: SNHLY and FYNNEI.

V and J are TRBV29-1 and TRBJ2-5; D perhaps matches TRBD1 (6 bases). The CDR3 is 14 amino acids. The V end lost 4 bases, the J end lost 1 base, and 13 bases lay between the germline ends. Germline assignment: CDR1 SQVTM and CDR2 ANQGSEA. The CDR3 sequence is CSVVRQGSQETQYF. For the CDR3, the DNA is TGCAGCGTTGTGAGGCAGGGGAGCCAAGAGACCCAGTACTTC.

The sample holds a few counts of this clonotype. This sequence joins TRBV6-6 and TRBJ2-2; the D gene is possibly TRBD2 (5 bases). Trimming stripped 4 bases from V and 5 bases from J, with 14 bases between. CDR1 is MNHNY and CDR2 is SVGAGI in the germline V gene (reference sequence). The CDR3 extends over 15 amino acids. The CDR3, as DNA: TGTGCCAGCAGTTCCGGGGAGTCCGGTACCGGGGAGCTGTTTTTT. This codes for CASSSGESGTGELFF.

The V and J genes are TRBV7-2 and TRBJ2-5; tentatively, D is TRBD2 (6 bases). CDR1 and CDR2 from the germline V gene are SGHTA and FQGNSA. The V gene lost 10 bases and the J gene lost 4 bases, with 16 bases spanning the gap. This CDR3 region has 13 residues. The CDR3 DNA is TGTGCCAACGGGGTTGGGGGGTTAGAGACCCAGTACTTC. This encodes CANGVGGLETQYF.

The chain has TRBV5-1 and TRBJ2-5; D might be TRBD1 or TRBD2, each matching 5 bases. This CDR3 contains 14 residues. CDR1 is SGHRS, CDR2 YFSETQ, per germline. The V and J ends lost 5 bases and 7 bases respectively, with 18 bases between them. The CDR3, as DNA: TGCGCCAGCAGTCCAGGGACGTCCGTTTGGACCCAGTACTTC. This sequence encodes CASSPGTSVWTQYF.

CDR3 nucleotides: TGTGCCATCAGTGGAGGTGGCAGGGAGGCGAGAGAAGCTTTCTTT. It encodes CAISGGGREAREAFF. The rearrangement uses TRBV10-3 and TRBJ1-1, with D possibly matching TRBD1 (5 bases). Germline V gene data show CDR1 as ENHRY and CDR2 as SYGVKD. V dropped 4 bases and J dropped 8 bases, with 20 bases sitting between them. The CDR3 extends over 15 amino acids.

This rearrangement joins TRBV12-3 or TRBV12-4 to TRBJ1-2; the match to TRBD1 covers 9 bases. The ends lost 6 bases at V and 0 bases at J; junction bases unmatched: 8. There are 16 residues in the CDR3. CDR3 loop: CASSPDRGPANYGYTF. The CDR3 region has the DNA TGTGCCAGCAGCCCGGACAGGGGCCCAGCTAACTATGGCTACACCTTC.

The CDR3 coding sequence is TGCAGCGTTGAAGATCTGAACGGAGACTCCTACGAGCAGTACTTC. It specifies CSVEDLNGDSYEQYF. The chain carries TRBV29-1 and TRBJ2-7, with D unresolved. This CDR3 has 15 residues. The germline CDR1 and CDR2 sequences are SQVTM and ANQGSEA. The ends were cut back, 0 bases at V and 0 bases at J, with 12 bases in the middle.

This sequence joins TRBV7-9 and TRBJ2-7; 13 nucleotides agree with TRBD2. The J call is uncertain, as TRBJ2-1 better fits the DNA end. The CDR3 runs 17 residues. CDR1 and CDR2 (germline): SEHNR, FQNEAQ (reference sequence). DNA of the CDR3: TGTGCCAGCAGCGCTACCGGACTAGCGGGAGTATACAATGAGCAGTTCTTC. Translating gives CASSATGLAGVYNEQFF.

This clonotype was observed a handful of times. The gene calls are TRBV4-1 and TRBJ1-4; perhaps TRBD1 as D (5 bases). The germline CDR1 and CDR2 sequences are MGHRA and YSYEKL. Trimming stripped 1 base from V and 8 bases from J, with 14 bases between. The CDR3 spans 15 residues. The CDR3 loop reads CASSQGRQGGEKLFF. The CDR3 coding sequence is TGCGCCAGCAGCCAAGGACGGCAGGGAGGGGAAAAACTGTTTTTT.

This clonotype was counted between two and nine times. The rearrangement links TRBV25-1 to TRBJ2-7; D uncertain. V lost 3 bases to trimming and J lost 0 bases, with 15 bases between them. The germline gives CDR1 MGHDK, CDR2 SYGVNS. The CDR3 sequence is 16 residues long. As DNA, the CDR3 is TGTGCCAGCAGTGATCCACCCTCTCTATTCTCCTACGAGCAGTACTTC. Translating it yields CASSDPPSLFSYEQYF.

This clonotype was detected a few times. The CDR3, as DNA: TGTGCCACCAGTGACCTCGGGCTAGGGGGGAAAGAGACCCAGTACTTC. Protein: CATSDLGLGGKETQYF. The V and J genes are TRBV24-1 and TRBJ2-5; D possibly matches TRBD1 or TRBD2 (6 bases each). There are 16 residues in the CDR3. Germline CDR1 KGHDR, CDR2 SFDVKD. Trimming stripped 4 bases from V and 3 bases from J, with 17 bases between.

This clonotype was counted a few times. J is TRBJ1-4 and V is TRBV6-1; D may be TRBD1 (6 bases). The CDR3 contains 19 residues. Trimming pared 1 base from V and 0 bases from J, leaving 18 bases between. Germline V gene sequence: CDR1 MNHNS, CDR2 SASEGT. Written as DNA, the CDR3 is TGTGCCAGCAGTGAAGTTCGGGCGACAGGCAGAACAACTAATGAAAAACTGTTTTTT. Residues: CASSEVRATGRTTNEKLFF.